This TCR beta chain was retrieved from a study of T cells in Graves' hyperthyroidism and ophthalmopathy. This CDR3 contains 13 residues. Looked up from germline, CDR1 is MNHEY and CDR2 is SMNVEV (reference sequence). Between the trimmed V and J ends, which lost 9 bases and 3 bases, there was a span of 13 bases. Amplified TCR beta CDR3 regions came from RNA transcripts. The study used the HTBI primer set for a first-round RT-PCR of the TCR CDR3. TCRdb independently ran MiXCR on the multiplex PCR reads; one entry per CDR3 protein. Here the sample spans around 300,000 distinct CDR3 sequences, approximately 15% being singletons. Study outcomes and limitations: Ophthalmopathy onset followed model prediction by a median approximately 6.2 months.

This clonotype was detected ten times or more. Its target is unknown. Sequenced material: blood. The rearrangement links TRBV27 to TRBJ2-3; D gene uncertain. This TCR was recovered from a woman under 40 with Graves' hyperthyroidism. CDR3 sequence reads: CASQKVSTDTQYF. CDR3 sequence (DNA): TGTGCCAGTCAAAAAGTTTCGACAGATACGCAGTATTTT.